The clone carrying this TCR beta chain has a single count. Followed over time, Seattle patients had been enrolled while infection was active. These data come from a study of blood T cell repertoires in COVID-19. Original analysis: Amplification from reference gene primers served as the basis for estimated nucleated cell counts. Clones were read by immunoSEQ multiplex PCR, and TCRdb kept only the in-frame ones, dropping some. That table is the source of V, J and clone size, and D and trimming were worked out from the DNA. The repertoire consists of roughly 350,000 clones, with around nine tenths occurring once and the leading ten covering around 6.6%. Germline V lookup: CDR1 SGHRS, CDR2 YFSETQ. The CDR3 spans 13 residues. V shed 3 bases, J shed 4 bases, and the junction held 3 bases outside the gene matches.

The chain joins TRBV5-1 to TRBJ1-1; 7 bases agree with TRBD1. Sample: peripheral blood. The clonotype originates from a woman in her 70s with COVID-19, enrolled during active disease. The CDR3 sequence is CASSSTGPTEAFF. The CDR3 nucleotides read TGCGCCAGCAGCTCGACAGGGCCCACTGAAGCTTTCTTT. The variable domain in full, completed from reference TRBV5-1 and TRBJ1-1, reads KAGVTQTPRYLIKTRGQQVTLSCSPISGHRSVSWYQQTPGQGLQFLFEYFSETQRNKGNFPGRFSGRQFSNSRSEMNVSTLELGDSALYLCASSSTGPTEAFFGQGTRLTVV.